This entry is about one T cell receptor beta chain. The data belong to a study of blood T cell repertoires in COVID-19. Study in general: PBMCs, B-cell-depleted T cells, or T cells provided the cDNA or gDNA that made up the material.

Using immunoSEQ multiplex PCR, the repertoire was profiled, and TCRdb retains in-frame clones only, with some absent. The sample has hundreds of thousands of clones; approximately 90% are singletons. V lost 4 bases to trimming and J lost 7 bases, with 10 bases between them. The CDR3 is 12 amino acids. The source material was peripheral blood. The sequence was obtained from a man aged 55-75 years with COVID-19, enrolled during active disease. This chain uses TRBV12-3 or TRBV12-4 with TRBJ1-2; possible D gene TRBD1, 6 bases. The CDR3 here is CASSYPGVGYTF. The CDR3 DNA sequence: TGTGCCAGCAGTTACCCAGGGGTTGGCTACACCTTC.